Following are 3 T cell receptor beta chains from one sample sequenced in a study of shared T cell receptors in the human thymus. Generated by immunoSEQ multiplex PCR, the TCRdb table keeps only in-frame clones and is missing some. The sample gives 630,000 or so clones, around 87% of which show up once; 0.009% to 0.0095% is in the top ten. These data also formed part of another study, on human thymus T cells.

The source material was thymocytes. The receptor source for this set is a boy under three years old with a congenital heart defect.

This clone was detected only a few times. The V gene is TRBV7-9, the J gene TRBJ2-5, with 7 positions matching TRBD1. J lost 5 bases, V lost 3 bases, and 12 bases had no gene match. Per the germline V gene, CDR1 is SEHNR and CDR2 is FQNEAQ (reference sequence). This CDR3 comprises 16 residues. The CDR3 DNA reads as TGTGCCAGCAGCTTCCTAGGGGGCGACGGTGCCGAGACCCAGTACTTC. It yields the protein CASSFLGGDGAETQYF.

The rearrangement joins TRBV4-3 to TRBJ2-2; TRBD2 might be the D (7 bases). The length of the CDR3 is 18 residues. Germline V lookup: CDR1 LGHNA, CDR2 YSLEER. With 4 bases removed from V and 6 bases from J, the gap between germline ends came to 24 bases. The CDR3 DNA reads TGCGCCAGCAGCCCCCACCTAGGGCTAGCGGAGGGGGCCGGGGAGCTGTTTTTT. Its protein is CASSPHLGLAEGAGELFF.

This sequence joins TRBV7-8 and TRBJ2-3, with D maybe TRBD1 (6 bases). Trimming took 1 base from V and 1 from J, leaving 12 bases between them. The germline V gene encodes CDR1 SGHVS and CDR2 FQNEAQ. The CDR3 consists of 16 residues. This CDR3 is CASSLGEGEGTDTQYF. Here the CDR3 DNA reads TGTGCCAGCAGCTTAGGTGAGGGGGAAGGCACAGATACGCAGTATTTT. The whole variable domain, remainder taken from reference TRBV7-8 and TRBJ2-3, is GAGVSQSPRYKVAKRGQDVALRCDPISGHVSLFWYQQALGQGPEFLTYFQNEAQLDKSGLPSDRFFAERPEGSVSTLKIQRTQQEDSAVYLCASSLGEGEGTDTQYFGPGTRLTVL.